These T cell receptor beta chains were read from a single sample in a study of T cell responses to AZD1222 COVID-19 vaccine. The assay was immunoSEQ multiplex PCR, and TCRdb's table has in-frame clones only and misses some. The data contain about 130,000 clones, around nine tenths of them singletons. The specimen comprised peripheral blood, sampled 28 days after the second AZD1222 dose. The source is an adult who received the AZD1222 COVID-19 vaccine. Each CDR3 is given with its conserved first and last residue. Where a row states a size, it is once, few, many or the class of an expanded clone; other rows omit it.

clone_size j_call v_call cdr3_aa
NA TRBJ1-4 TRBV11-3 CASSSQGEEKLFF
NA TRBJ1-1 TRBV18 CASSPGLNTEAFF
few TRBJ2-1 TRBV4-2 CASSQDTDNEQFF
once TRBJ2-1 TRBV5-1 CASSAGTSGSEQFF
NA TRBJ1-3 TRBV5-6 CASSLAPGTGNTIYF
NA TRBJ1-4 TRBV14 CASSYRQTGLKSPNEKLFF
NA TRBJ2-7 TRBV7-2 CASSFGQGSNEQYF
NA TRBJ1-2 TRBV29-1 CSALGHGTAGYTF
NA TRBJ1-1 TRBV2 CASSDGKGGEAFF
once TRBJ2-2 TRBV29-1 CSPRTGGENTGELFF
NA TRBJ2-2 TRBV7-9 CASPKTGTGGYTGELFF